This T cell receptor beta chain comes out of a study of T cells in Graves' hyperthyroidism and ophthalmopathy. RNA transcripts served as the template for amplifying TCR beta CDR3 regions. The HTBI primer set served for first-round RT-PCR of the TCR CDR3. TCRdb redid the calling of the multiplex PCR reads with MiXCR, one entry per CDR3 protein. Counted here are 650,000 to 700,000 distinct CDR3 sequences, roughly 17% occurring once; the ten biggest clones make up roughly a sixth. This clonotype came up many times. V was trimmed by 5 bases and J by 2 bases, leaving 12 bases between them. The length of the CDR3 is 15 residues. CDR1 and CDR2 (germline): SEHNR, FQNEAQ (reference sequence).

Sequencing used blood. The receptor was isolated from a man in his forties or fifties with Graves' hyperthyroidism. This chain links TRBV7-9 with TRBJ2-2, with TRBD1 as a possible D gene (6 bases). CDR3 protein: CASSIQGVNTGELFF. Written as DNA, the CDR3 is TGTGCCAGCAGCATACAGGGAGTCAACACCGGGGAGCTGTTTTTT.